Listed below are T cell receptor beta chains from one sample, sequenced in a study of CD4 T cells in relation to SARS-CoV-2 and coronaviruses. Assay used: immunoSEQ multiplex PCR; TCRdb lists only in-frame clones, some missing. The sample has about 60,000 clones, about 95% seen once. The sample was naive CD4+ T cells from PBMCs. The receptors were gathered from a human donor in good health. The CDR3 runs from the conserved cysteine through the conserved F or W.

j_gene: TRBJ2-3
v_gene: TRBV5-1
CDR3aa: CASSLPWDRVSTDTQYF

j_gene: TRBJ2-1
v_gene: TRBV7-7
CDR3aa: CASSFRQGIYNEQFF

j_gene: TRBJ2-1
v_gene: TRBV7-7
CDR3aa: CASSLAGTGRSSYNEQFF

j_gene: TRBJ2-1
v_gene: TRBV18
CDR3aa: CASSPPTGTGGVEQFF

j_gene: TRBJ2-3
v_gene: TRBV3-1/TRBV3-2
CDR3aa: CASSQRVLAATDTQYF

j_gene: TRBJ2-2
v_gene: TRBV7-2
CDR3aa: CASSFYTGELFF

j_gene: TRBJ2-3
v_gene: TRBV7-8
CDR3aa: CASSLQGARTDTQYF

j_gene: TRBJ2-7
v_gene: TRBV28
CDR3aa: CASSFSKAAHYEQYF

j_gene: TRBJ2-7
v_gene: TRBV14
CDR3aa: CASSPWVVTEQYF

j_gene: TRBJ2-7
v_gene: TRBV7-8
CDR3aa: CASSSLGDSYEQYF

j_gene: TRBJ2-1
v_gene: TRBV18
CDR3aa: CASSPTLAGGRNEQFF

j_gene: TRBJ1-1
v_gene: TRBV27
CDR3aa: CASSFTYNTEAFF

j_gene: TRBJ2-7
v_gene: TRBV18
CDR3aa: CASSASSGQGSYEQYF

j_gene: TRBJ1-6
v_gene: TRBV5-1
CDR3aa: CASSLAASSYNSPLHF

j_gene: TRBJ2-1
v_gene: TRBV28
CDR3aa: CASSRVLTSADNEQFF

j_gene: TRBJ2-2
v_gene: TRBV7-9
CDR3aa: CASSLELAGGELFF

j_gene: TRBJ2-7
v_gene: TRBV11-2
CDR3aa: CASSFDPGTGSEQYF

j_gene: TRBJ2-3
v_gene: TRBV19
CDR3aa: CASRERGSTDTQYF

j_gene: TRBJ2-1
v_gene: TRBV5-1
CDR3aa: CASSHGDTYNEQFF

j_gene: TRBJ1-5
v_gene: TRBV20-1
CDR3aa: CSASGGRGNQPQHF

j_gene: TRBJ1-1
v_gene: TRBV28
CDR3aa: CASSFLGGTEAFF

j_gene: TRBJ1-1
v_gene: TRBV19
CDR3aa: CASSPRTNPAEAFF

j_gene: TRBJ2-7
v_gene: TRBV11-2
CDR3aa: CASSLDLGTSGRKDEQYF